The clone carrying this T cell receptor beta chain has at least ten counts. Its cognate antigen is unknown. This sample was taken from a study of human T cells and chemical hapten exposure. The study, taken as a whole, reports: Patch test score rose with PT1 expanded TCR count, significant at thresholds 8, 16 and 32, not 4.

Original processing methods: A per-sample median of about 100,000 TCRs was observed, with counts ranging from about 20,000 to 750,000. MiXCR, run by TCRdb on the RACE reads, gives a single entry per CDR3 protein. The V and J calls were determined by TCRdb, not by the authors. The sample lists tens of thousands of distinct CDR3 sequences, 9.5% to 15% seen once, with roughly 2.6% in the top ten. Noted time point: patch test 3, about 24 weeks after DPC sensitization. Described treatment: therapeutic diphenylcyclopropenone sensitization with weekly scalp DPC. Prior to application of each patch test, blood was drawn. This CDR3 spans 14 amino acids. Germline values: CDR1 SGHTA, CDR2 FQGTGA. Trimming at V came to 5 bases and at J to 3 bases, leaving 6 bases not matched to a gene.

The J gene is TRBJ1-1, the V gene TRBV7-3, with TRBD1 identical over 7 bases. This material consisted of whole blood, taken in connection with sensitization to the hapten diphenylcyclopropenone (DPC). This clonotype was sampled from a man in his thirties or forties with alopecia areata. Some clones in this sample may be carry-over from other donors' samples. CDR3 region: CASSEQGKYTEAFF. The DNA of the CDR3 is TGTGCCAGCAGCGAACAGGGGAAGTACACTGAAGCTTTCTTT. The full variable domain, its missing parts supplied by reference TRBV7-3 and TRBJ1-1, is GAGVSQTPSNKVTEKGKYVELRCDPISGHTALYWYRQSLGQGPEFLIYFQGTGAADDSGLPNDRFFAVRPEGSVSTLKIQRTERGDSAVYLCASSEQGKYTEAFFGQGTRLTVV.